This TCR beta chain was identified during a study of Graves' ophthalmopathy and Graves' hyperthyroidism. Study-wide results and caveats: Prediction of ophthalmopathy progression reached around 70% sensitivity and under 80% specificity.

The authors amplified TCR beta CDR3 regions, and they did so from RNA transcripts for repertoire sequencing. First-round RT-PCR used HTBI primers; second-round multiplex PCR followed. From the multiplex PCR reads, TCRdb called clonotypes with MiXCR, one entry per CDR3 protein. The sample has more than 550,000 distinct CDR3 sequences, about two fifths seen once. As to this clonotype: Its cognate antigen is unknown.

The germline CDR1 and CDR2 sequences are SGHDN and FVKESK. V lost 4 bases to trimming and J lost 4 bases, with 17 bases between them. The CDR3 extends over 15 amino acids. The V call is TRBV14, the J call TRBJ2-7; a possible D gene is TRBD2 (6 bases). Sequencing used peripheral blood. The origin of this receptor is an adult man with Graves' ophthalmopathy. The DNA for the CDR3 is TGTGCCAGCAGCCGAGGGACTGCGGTAGCATACGAGCAGTACTTC. Its translation is CASSRGTAVAYEQYF.